These T cell receptor beta chains were read from a single sample in a study of blood T cell repertoires in COVID-19. Profiled with immunoSEQ multiplex PCR; TCRdb holds only in-frame clones, not every one. In the table there are about 200,000 clones, 70% to 90% of which are singletons. Sequenced input: PBMCs or T cells enriched from blood (not recorded which). The receptors stem from a woman between 18 and 30 years old who had recovered from COVID-19. CDR3s include the opening cysteine and the closing phenylalanine or tryptophan. D genes are given only for firm matches. For some rows the clone size is stated as once, few or many, or as a class when expanded; others skip it.

clone_size	d_call	v_call	j_call	cdr3_length	cdr3_nt	cdr3_aa
.	TRBD2	TRBV11-2	TRBJ2-7	15	TGTGCCAGCAGCTTATCGGGCGGGGGGACCTACGAGCAGTACTTC	CASSLSGGGTYEQYF
once	.	TRBV2	TRBJ2-5	15	TGTGCCAGCAGTGTTGGCTCCGCGTTCGGGGAGACCCAGTACTTC	CASSVGSAFGETQYF
.	.	TRBV3-1/TRBV3-2	TRBJ1-1	14	TGTGCCAGCAGCCCCCGGGGATCGAACACTGAAGCTTTCTTT	CASSPRGSNTEAFF
.	.	TRBV5-6	TRBJ1-2	16	TGTGCCAGCAGCCCGCGTTCTGGCGGAGGGGACTATGGCTACACCTTC	CASSPRSGGGDYGYTF
.	TRBD1	TRBV5-5	TRBJ2-1	16	TGTGCCAGCAGCTTGGAGGGACAGGGGGCATCAAATGAGCAGTTCTTC	CASSLEGQGASNEQFF
.	.	TRBV11-2	TRBJ1-4	16	TGTGCCAGCAGCTTAGCCGACACCGGGGGGAGGGCAAAACTGTTTTTT	CASSLADTGGRAKLFF
.	.	TRBV7-9	TRBJ2-2	14	TGTGCCAGCAGCGCCGGCAGGGCGGCCGGGGAGCTGTTTTTT	CASSAGRAAGELFF
.	TRBD1	TRBV18	TRBJ2-5	13	TGTGCCAGCTCACCTGGACAGGGTCAGACCCAGTACTTC	CASSPGQGQTQYF
.	.	TRBV28	TRBJ2-7	15	TGTGCCAGCAGTGTTCCGCCACCCTCCTCTCGGGAGCAGTACTTC	CASSVPPPSSREQYF
.	.	TRBV11-2	TRBJ2-5	15	TGTGCCAGCAGCTTAGCACTAGCTTGGGAAGAGACCCAGTACTTC	CASSLALAWEETQYF
.	.	TRBV7-9	TRBJ1-2	13	TGTGCCAGCAGCTTCAGTTATCACTATGGCTACACCTTC	CASSFSYHYGYTF
.	.	TRBV5-1	TRBJ2-1	12	TGCGCCAGCAGCCGGTCGACTCCTCAGCAGTTCTTC	CASSRSTPQQFF
.	TRBD2	TRBV6-5	TRBJ2-1	13	TGTGCCAGCAGAGGACTAGGACGGAATGAGCAGTTCTTC	CASRGLGRNEQFF
.	TRBD1	TRBV28	TRBJ1-5	16	TGTGCCAGCAGTCCCAGGACAGGACAAAGCAATCAGCCCCAGCATTTT	CASSPRTGQSNQPQHF
.	TRBD1	TRBV5-4	TRBJ1-5	17	TGTGCCAGCAGCTTGCAGACAGGGCCCTGGAGGGAACAGCCCCAGCATTTT	CASSLQTGPWREQPQHF
.	.	TRBV7-9	TRBJ1-2	13	TGTGCCAGCAGCCCCTACCGGGGTAGTGGCTACACCTTC	CASSPYRGSGYTF
.	.	TRBV12-3/TRBV12-4	TRBJ1-4	13	TGTGCCACCACGACTGCGGGTAATGAAAAACTGTTTTTT	CATTTAGNEKLFF
.	.	TRBV19	TRBJ1-1	13	TGTGCCAGTAGTCTAACAGTGAACACTGAAGCTTTCTTT	CASSLTVNTEAFF
once	.	TRBV5-8	TRBJ1-5	15	TGTGCCAGCAGCTCTCGGACAGTTAGCAATCAGCCCCAGCATTTT	CASSSRTVSNQPQHF
.	.	TRBV5-4	TRBJ2-7	16	TGTGCCAGCAGCTTGGATGGGCCGGCCGGATCTTACGAGCAGTACTTC	CASSLDGPAGSYEQYF
.	TRBD1	TRBV24-1	TRBJ2-1	16	TGTGCCACCAGTGATGGGGGGACAGGCCCGAACAATGAGCAGTTCTTC	CATSDGGTGPNNEQFF
.	.	TRBV30	TRBJ1-1	12	TGTGCCTGGAAGAGAACAGGAACTGAAGCTTTCTTT	CAWKRTGTEAFF
.	TRBD1	TRBV5-4	TRBJ1-4	15	TGTGCCAGCAGCGCGACCGGGACAGGGGTTGAAAAACTGTTTTTT	CASSATGTGVEKLFF
.	TRBD1	TRBV10-3	TRBJ2-5	13	TGTGCCATCAGGATACAGGGGGCAGAGACCCAGTACTTC	CAIRIQGAETQYF
.	TRBD1	TRBV24-1	TRBJ2-1	16	TGTGCCACCAGTGATTTCTCTGGACAGGGTCGAGATGAGCAGTTCTTC	CATSDFSGQGRDEQFF
.	.	TRBV21-1	TRBJ1-2	13	TGTGCCAGCAGCAAACAGGGGATTCGGGGCTACACCTTC	CASSKQGIRGYTF